What follows are 26 T cell receptor beta chains derived from one specimen sequenced in a study of sequential checkpoint blockade in melanoma. The protocol was immunoSEQ multiplex PCR, while the TCRdb copy is restricted to in-frame clones and leaves out a portion. The table lists about 29,000 clones, around 77% of them singletons, with about 14% in the top ten. Treatment denoted: randomized to nivolumab then ipilimumab (arm A) or the reverse (arm B). This specimen was CD8+ T cells sorted from blood (inferred from file names), taken from a patient given nivolumab and ipilimumab in sequence. The receptor source for this set is a human donor with melanoma.

This chain links TRBV19 with TRBJ2-7; D is perhaps TRBD2 (6 bases). The V end lost 6 bases, the J end lost 1 base, and 16 bases lay between the germline ends. CDR3 length equals 15 residues. Germline V gene data show CDR1 as LNHDA and CDR2 as SQIVND (reference sequence). DNA of the CDR3: TGTGCCAGTAGCCCGGAGGAGGGGTCTTCCTACGAGCAGTACTTC. Its translation: CASSPEEGSSYEQYF.

The chain joins TRBV5-1 to TRBJ2-1; possibly TRBD2 for D (5 bases). The CDR3 extends over 15 amino acids. Germline assignment: CDR1 SGHRS and CDR2 YFSETQ. V gave up 3 bases and J gave up 3 bases, with 13 bases separating them. CDR3 protein: CASSSSRGNYNEQFF. CDR3 coding DNA: TGCGCCAGCAGCTCCTCCCGGGGTAACTACAATGAGCAGTTCTTC.

V and J are TRBV4-1 and TRBJ1-5; a weak D match, TRBD1 (5 bases). Germline CDR1 MGHRA, CDR2 YSYEKL. V lost 8 bases to trimming and J lost 4 bases, with 15 bases between them. CDR3 length equals 14 residues. The chain's CDR3 is CASGWDGGNQPQHF. As DNA, the CDR3 is TGCGCCAGCGGATGGGACGGGGGGAATCAGCCCCAGCATTTT.

The chain is built from TRBV4-1 and TRBJ1-3; the D gene is possibly TRBD1 (5 bases). Germline CDR1 is MGHRA and CDR2 is YSYEKL. There are 15 residues in the CDR3. Trimming took 1 base from V and 2 from J, leaving 9 bases between them. DNA for the CDR3: TGCGCCAGCAGCCAAGTTTGGGGGGCTGGAAACACCATATATTTT. This translates into CASSQVWGAGNTIYF.

This rearrangement joins TRBV5-6 to TRBJ1-2, with D hard to call. The CDR3 totals 15 residues. The germline V and J ends were trimmed by 0 bases and 0 bases, with 9 bases remaining between them. From germline, CDR1 is SGHDT and CDR2 YYEEEE. The CDR3 DNA follows: TGTGCCAGCAGCTTGGACAGAGAAGCTAACTATGGCTACACCTTC. This sequence encodes CASSLDREANYGYTF.

The J gene is TRBJ1-2, the V gene TRBV28; D is possibly TRBD1 (5 bases). CDR1 MDHEN and CDR2 SYDVKM come from the germline V gene. With 2 bases removed from V and 7 bases from J, the gap between germline ends came to 17 bases. The CDR3 is made up of 15 amino acids. CDR3 residues: CASSLIGSGLSGYTF. In DNA, the CDR3 is TGTGCCAGCAGTTTAATAGGCTCAGGGTTAAGTGGCTACACCTTC.

This sequence joins TRBV7-5 and TRBJ2-7; the table's D gene call, TRBD2, was not cross checked with the DNA. TRBV7-5 is a recognized pseudogene. This CDR3 has 18 residues. The CDR3, as DNA: TGTGTCAGAAGATGGCATCCCCCTCAAGGCCGGAGCTCCTACGAGCAGTACTTC. It encodes CVRRWHPPQGRSSYEQYF.

J is TRBJ1-6 and V is TRBV7-9; no definite D call. The germline CDR1 and CDR2 sequences are SEHNR and FQNEAQ (reference sequence). Trimming shortened V by 5 bases and J by 11 bases, and 10 bases separated the two germline ends. This CDR3 contains 12 residues. CDR3 sequence: CASSQTVPPLHF. In DNA, the CDR3 is TGTGCCAGCAGCCAAACGGTACCACCCCTCCACTTT. Full variable domain (rest looked up from reference TRBV7-9 and TRBJ1-6): DTGVSQNPRHKITKRGQNVTFRCDPISEHNRLYWYRQTLGQGPEFLTYFQNEAQLEKSRLLSDRFSAERPKGSFSTLEIQRTEQGDSAMYLCASSQTVPPLHFGNGTRLTVT.

There are a few counts of this clone. The J gene is TRBJ2-7, the V gene TRBV2; weak D call: TRBD1 (5 bases). Germline CDR1 SNHLY, CDR2 FYNNEI. CDR3 length equals 17 residues. The ends were cut back, 4 bases at V and 2 bases at J, with 21 bases in the middle. The CDR3 spells CASSGQGFGSTAYEQYF. The CDR3 DNA reads as TGTGCCAGCAGTGGGCAGGGTTTTGGTTCCACCGCCTACGAGCAGTACTTC.

The V and J genes are TRBV28 and TRBJ2-1; 12 bases align to TRBD1. V lost 6 bases, J lost 8 bases, and 11 bases stayed unmatched. Germline loops: CDR1 MDHEN, CDR2 SYDVKM. The CDR3 spans 16 residues. CDR3 DNA: TGTGCCAGCAGCCCCAGGGACAGGGGGCCGGGGGATGAGCAGTTCTTC. Its translation is CASSPRDRGPGDEQFF.

The rearrangement uses TRBV6-5 and TRBJ2-1, with 7 bases that match TRBD1. With V trimmed by 4 bases and J by 5 bases, 8 bases remained unmatched. CDR3 length equals 15 residues. CDR1 is MNHEY and CDR2 is SVGAGI in the germline V gene. CDR3 sequence reads: CASSSTGMGNNEQFF. DNA of the CDR3: TGTGCCAGCAGTTCGACAGGGATGGGGAACAATGAGCAGTTCTTC.

The table lists this clone with a count of one. This chain joins TRBV28 and TRBJ1-2; 11 nucleotides align to TRBD1. V lost 4 bases and J lost 4; bases outside the gene matches: 11. The CDR3 runs 17 residues. Per the germline V gene, CDR1 is MDHEN and CDR2 is SYDVKM. DNA for the CDR3: TGTGCCAGCAGTTACCGGGACAGGGGGAATGTCGGCTATGGCTACACCTTC. Its protein is CASSYRDRGNVGYGYTF.

The chain recombines TRBV5-4 with TRBJ1-1; D ambiguous. Per germline, CDR1 SGHNT and CDR2 YYREEE (reference sequence). With 0 bases removed from V and 1 base from J, the gap between germline ends came to 10 bases. This CDR3 contains 15 residues. The CDR3 DNA follows: TGTGCCAGCAGCTTGGGAACAGCCGCGAACACTGAAGCTTTCTTT. This gives the protein CASSLGTAANTEAFF.

The chain links TRBV5-1 to TRBJ2-1; a weak D match, TRBD2 (6 bases). This CDR3 contains 13 residues. V shed 4 bases and J shed 8 bases, with 13 bases lying between them. Germline assignment: CDR1 SGHRS and CDR2 YFSETQ. CDR3 region: CASSPGGWDEQFF. CDR3 bases: TGCGCCAGCAGCCCCGGGGGTTGGGATGAGCAGTTCTTC.

This chain connects TRBV7-9 to TRBJ1-6; the D gene is possibly TRBD1 (5 bases). Germline CDR1 SEHNR, CDR2 FQNEAQ (reference sequence). CDR3 size: 14 residues. Trimming took off 1 base at V and 9 bases at J, with 10 bases between the two ends. The chain's CDR3 is CASSLGGDGSPLHF. The CDR3 DNA reads TGTGCCAGCAGCTTAGGGGGGGATGGTTCACCCCTCCACTTT.

This chain joins TRBV6-1 and TRBJ2-7, with TRBD1 identical over 7 bases. The V gene's germline CDR1 is MNHNS and CDR2 SASEGT. The V and J ends lost 11 bases and 3 bases, in that order; junction bases with no gene match: 7. CDR3 length equals 12 residues. The DNA of the CDR3 is TGTGCCTTGATGGGACAGAACTACGAGCAGTACTTC. Translating gives CALMGQNYEQYF.

The J gene is TRBJ2-4, the V gene TRBV13; D ambiguous. The germline gives CDR1 PRHDT, CDR2 FYEKMQ (reference sequence). V lost 0 bases and J 8 bases, leaving 8 bases between the germline ends. The CDR3 consists of 13 residues. In DNA form, the CDR3 reads TGTGCCAGCAGCTTAGGCAGGAATGACATTCAGTACTTC. The encoded protein is CASSLGRNDIQYF.

The chain employs TRBV4-1 and TRBJ2-3, with TRBD2 matching 7 bases. J was trimmed by 4 bases and V by 1 base; bases with no gene match: 8. Germline values: CDR1 MGHRA, CDR2 YSYEKL. This CDR3 spans 16 amino acids. This chain's CDR3 is CASSQVVGRAADTQYF. CDR3 nucleotides: TGCGCCAGCAGCCAAGTGGTGGGGAGGGCGGCAGATACGCAGTATTTT.

The rearrangement links TRBV5-6 to TRBJ2-7, with 8 bases aligning to TRBD2. V lost 4 bases to trimming and J lost 4 bases; unmatched junction nucleotides: 4. CDR1 SGHDT and CDR2 YYEEEE come from the germline V gene. The CDR3 spans 13 residues. CDR3 protein: CASSRGGLYEQYF. CDR3 nucleotides: TGTGCCAGCAGCCGGGGGGGGCTATACGAGCAGTACTTC.

This sequence joins TRBV27 and TRBJ2-6; D might be TRBD1 (6 bases). CDR1 MNHEY and CDR2 SMNVEV come from the germline V gene (reference sequence). The CDR3 consists of 19 residues. V lost 6 bases, J lost 0 bases, and 21 bases lay in between. CDR3 in amino acids: CASSSPNGDKSSGANVLTF. CDR3 DNA sequence: TGTGCCAGCAGCTCTCCTAATGGGGACAAGAGCTCTGGGGCCAACGTCCTGACTTTC.

This chain uses TRBV7-6 with TRBJ2-7, with D possibly TRBD1 on 6 matching bases. Germline lookup yields CDR1 SGHVS and CDR2 FNYEAQ. The CDR3 has 14 residues. Deletions cut 0 bases from V and 3 bases from J, with 9 bases between. The CDR3 region is CASSLAQQGYEQYF. The CDR3 DNA is TGTGCCAGCAGCTTAGCACAACAGGGCTACGAGCAGTACTTC. Complete variable domain (other parts from reference TRBV7-6 and TRBJ2-7): GAGVSQSPRYKVTKRGQDVALRCDPISGHVSLYWYRQALGQGPEFLTYFNYEAQQDKSGLPNDRFSAERPEGSISTLTIQRTEQRDSAMYRCASSLAQQGYEQYFGPGTRLTVT.

The chain employs TRBV7-9 and TRBJ1-2; D not resolved. Germline loops: CDR1 SEHNR, CDR2 FQNEAQ (reference sequence). V lost 5 bases to trimming and J lost 1 base, with 8 bases between them. CDR3 length equals 13 residues. As DNA, the CDR3 is TGTGCCAGCAGCAACGGGGATAACTATGGCTACACCTTC. Translating gives CASSNGDNYGYTF. The full variable domain, rest sourced from reference TRBV7-9 and TRBJ1-2, is DTGVSQNPRHKITKRGQNVTFRCDPISEHNRLYWYRQTLGQGPEFLTYFQNEAQLEKSRLLSDRFSAERPKGSFSTLEIQRTEQGDSAMYLCASSNGDNYGYTFGSGTRLTVV.

V usage is TRBV28 and J usage is TRBJ1-5; D may be TRBD1 (5 bases). Germline CDR1 is MDHEN and CDR2 is SYDVKM. Trimming removed 1 base at V and 3 bases at J, with 10 bases between. This CDR3 region has 15 residues. The CDR3 sequence: CASSLLGAYNQPQHF. As DNA, the CDR3 is TGTGCCAGCAGTTTATTAGGGGCCTACAATCAGCCCCAGCATTTT. The full variable domain, its missing parts supplied by reference TRBV28 and TRBJ1-5, is DVKVTQSSRYLVKRTGEKVFLECVQDMDHENMFWYRQDPGLGLRLIYFSYDVKMKEKGDIPEGYSVSREKKERFSLILESASTNQTSMYLCASSLLGAYNQPQHFGDGTRLSIL.

The chain has TRBV7-2 and TRBJ1-2; D call uncertain. Trimming removed 5 bases at V and 8 bases at J, with 15 bases between. From germline, CDR1 is SGHTA and CDR2 FQGNSA. The CDR3 covers 13 residues. The CDR3 loop reads CASSPDTLGGYTF. The DNA of the CDR3 is TGTGCCAGCAGCCCAGACACACTGGGCGGCTACACCTTC.

In nucleotides, the CDR3 is TGCGCCAGCAGCCAAGGTGAGACTTACGAGCAGTACTTC. It yields the protein CASSQGETYEQYF. V and J are TRBV4-1 and TRBJ2-7; D ambiguous. The CDR3 extends over 13 amino acids. V was shortened by 1 base and J by 4 bases, with 8 bases between the two germline ends. Germline V gene lookup returns CDR1 MGHRA and CDR2 YSYEKL.

The CDR3 spells CASSSRGQGNEQFF. Written as DNA, the CDR3 is TGTGCCAGCAGTTCCCGGGGACAGGGCAATGAGCAGTTCTTC. The rearrangement uses TRBV28 and TRBJ2-1, with 9 nucleotides matching TRBD1. Germline V lookup: CDR1 MDHEN, CDR2 SYDVKM. This CDR3 spans 14 amino acids. Trimming cost V 4 bases and J 6 bases; bases outside gene matches: 4.